This T cell receptor beta chain was sequenced during a study of blood T cell repertoires in COVID-19. Overall study: Sites in the United States, Italy and Spain provided acute and convalescent COVID-19 samples. From T cells, B-cell-depleted T cells, or PBMCs came the material, which was cDNA or gDNA.

Germline-derived CDR1 and CDR2 are MNHEY and SMNVEV (reference sequence). V lost 5 bases and J lost 5, with 12 bases in between. The CDR3 runs to 13 residues. Under the authors' procedure: Reference gene primer amplification yielded estimated nucleated cell counts. Produced via immunoSEQ multiplex PCR; TCRdb's table is partial and in-frame only. The V and J calls and clone size are taken from that table; D and trimming were inferred from the DNA. The sample carries 140,000 to 150,000 clones, over 65% recorded once. The rearrangement joins TRBV27 to TRBJ2-5; D perhaps matches TRBD1 (6 bases). The sequenced sample was peripheral blood. This TCR came from a man aged 45 to 65 with acute or convalescent COVID-19. Here the CDR3 DNA reads TGTGCCAGCAGTCCGACAGGTTCGGAGACCCAGTACTTC. Translation: CASSPTGSETQYF.